These T cell receptor beta chains were read from a single sample in a study of cytomegalovirus exposure and HLA in healthy donors. Profiled with immunoSEQ multiplex PCR; TCRdb holds only in-frame clones, not every one. The table shows under 200,000 clones, with about 75% occurring only once. Sample: PBMCs. The receptors were sampled from a woman aged 40 to 49 in good health and CMV-seropositive. The CDR3 runs from the conserved cysteine through the conserved F or W. The D gene is left open where the match is weak. Size is stated for part of the rows, as once, few or many counts, or as a class when the clone is expanded.

clone_size	v_call	d_call	j_call	cdr3_nt	cdr3_aa
once	TRBV7-9	TRBD1	TRBJ1-1	TGTTCCAGCAGCCCCTGGGACAGGGATGCGAAATTTGGAGCTTTCTTT	CSSSPWDRDAKFGAFF
-	TRBV6-1	TRBD2	TRBJ2-1	TGTGCCAGCAGAGTATCTAGCGGGCCCTACAATGAGCAGTTCTTC	CASRVSSGPYNEQFF
few	TRBV5-4	TRBD2	TRBJ2-3	TGTGCCAGCAGCACCGGGACTAGCCGGCGGGTAGATACGCAGTATTTT	CASSTGTSRRVDTQYF
-	TRBV9	TRBD2	TRBJ2-2	TGTGCCAGCAGCGTAGGTCCAGGGACTAGTATCGGGGAGCTGTTTTTT	CASSVGPGTSIGELFF
few	TRBV5-1	-	TRBJ2-2	TGCGCCAGCAGCTTAACGGGGAACACCGGGGAGCTGTTTTTT	CASSLTGNTGELFF
-	TRBV19	-	TRBJ2-3	TGTGCCAGTAGTCCCCAGGCTCCAGATACGCAGTATTTT	CASSPQAPDTQYF
-	TRBV5-1	TRBD2	TRBJ2-3	TGCGCCAGCAGCTTGGCGCAGGGATGGCGGGAGGGCACAGATACGCAGTATTTT	CASSLAQGWREGTDTQYF
-	TRBV11-3	-	TRBJ2-1	TGTGCCAGCAGCCCCAACAGGAGCTCCTACAATGAGCAGTTCTTC	CASSPNRSSYNEQFF
-	TRBV7-9	TRBD1	TRBJ1-2	TGTGCCAGCAGCTTGGGACAGGGTAACTATGGCTACACCTTC	CASSLGQGNYGYTF
-	TRBV6-5	-	TRBJ1-4	TGTGCCAGCAGCCTGGGAGTTAATGAAAAACTGTTTTTT	CASSLGVNEKLFF
-	TRBV18	-	TRBJ2-7	TGTGCCAGCTCACCACAGGTACAGGGGGGGGACGAGCAGTACTTC	CASSPQVQGGDEQYF
few	TRBV28	TRBD1	TRBJ1-5	TGTGCCAGCAGTTTATTGCAGGGGGAGGAACAGCCCCAGCATTTT	CASSLLQGEEQPQHF
-	TRBV30	TRBD1	TRBJ1-1	TGTGCCTGGAGTGCCCACGGACAGGCGAACACTGAAGCTTTCTTT	CAWSAHGQANTEAFF
-	TRBV6-5	-	TRBJ2-1	TGTGCCAGCAGGAATTCCTACCGGCAGTTCTTC	CASRNSYRQFF
-	TRBV7-2	-	TRBJ2-2	TGTGCCAGCAGCGAACGGGTGGGAGCAAACACCGGGGAGCTGTTTTTT	CASSERVGANTGELFF
-	TRBV5-6	-	TRBJ2-5	TGTGCCAGCAGCTTTCTCCAGGGAGGCCAAGAGACCCAGTACTTC	CASSFLQGGQETQYF
-	TRBV5-1	TRBD1	TRBJ1-3	TGCGCCAGCAGCCGACAGGGGGGATCTGGAAACACCATATATTTT	CASSRQGGSGNTIYF
-	TRBV7-9	TRBD1	TRBJ1-2	TGTTCCAGCAGCTTAGCGACGGGACAGGGAATCGGTGGCTACACCTTC	CSSSLATGQGIGGYTF
-	TRBV9	-	TRBJ1-4	TGTGCCAGCAGCCCTTCGGGGGGCGATCACGAAAAACTGTTTTTT	CASSPSGGDHEKLFF
-	TRBV28	TRBD1	TRBJ1-2	TGTGCCAGCAGTTTATTAGTGGGACAGGCTGAGAGATACACCTTC	CASSLLVGQAERYTF
-	TRBV10-3	-	TRBJ2-6	TGTGCCATCAGGGGCGGCGGAGGGTCGTCTGGGGCCAACGTCCTGACTTTC	CAIRGGGGSSGANVLTF